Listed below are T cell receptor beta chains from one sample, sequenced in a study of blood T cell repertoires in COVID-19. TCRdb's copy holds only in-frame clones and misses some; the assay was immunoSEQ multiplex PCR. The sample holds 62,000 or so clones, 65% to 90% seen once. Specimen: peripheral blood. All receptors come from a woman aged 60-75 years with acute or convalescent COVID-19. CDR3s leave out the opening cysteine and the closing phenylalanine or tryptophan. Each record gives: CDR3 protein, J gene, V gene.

ASSLAGEGASPLH	TRBJ1-6	TRBV7-9
ASSATGATTDTQY	TRBJ2-3	TRBV5-1
ASKGQPDTEAF	TRBJ1-1	TRBV2
ASSESGETSEQY	TRBJ2-7	TRBV6-1
ASSLATGPGNTIY	TRBJ1-3	TRBV5-4
ASSLQTSGTFSYNEQF	TRBJ2-1	TRBV11-2
ASSKTEYSNQPQH	TRBJ1-5	TRBV10-2
ATSGDPRGSGYYGYT	TRBJ1-2	TRBV15
ASSRSRSVSSYEQY	TRBJ2-7	TRBV6-2/TRBV6-3
ASSSTVYRQY	TRBJ2-7	TRBV12-3/TRBV12-4
ASSLEPGYEQY	TRBJ2-7	TRBV11-2
ASRNRGQTEAF	TRBJ1-1	TRBV6-5
ASSQDLDTYNEQF	TRBJ2-1	TRBV4-1
ASSQGQQYYNEQF	TRBJ2-1	TRBV4-1
ASSFRGQTEAF	TRBJ1-1	TRBV12-3/TRBV12-4
ASSSLTGFNGYT	TRBJ1-2	TRBV5-1
ASSLGTGPTEAF	TRBJ1-1	TRBV5-6
ATSDWDRWNTGELF	TRBJ2-2	TRBV24-1
ASSLDSEQY	TRBJ2-7	TRBV11-2
ASSYSGQGAYEQY	TRBJ2-7	TRBV6-5
ASSPMDRGLTI	TRBJ2-1	TRBV7-2
ASSPWTGYGYT	TRBJ1-2	TRBV6-5
ASSQDGDLPQETQY	TRBJ2-5	TRBV4-1
ASSLAGDHTQY	TRBJ2-3	TRBV28
ASSQDRGTATEAF	TRBJ1-1	TRBV18